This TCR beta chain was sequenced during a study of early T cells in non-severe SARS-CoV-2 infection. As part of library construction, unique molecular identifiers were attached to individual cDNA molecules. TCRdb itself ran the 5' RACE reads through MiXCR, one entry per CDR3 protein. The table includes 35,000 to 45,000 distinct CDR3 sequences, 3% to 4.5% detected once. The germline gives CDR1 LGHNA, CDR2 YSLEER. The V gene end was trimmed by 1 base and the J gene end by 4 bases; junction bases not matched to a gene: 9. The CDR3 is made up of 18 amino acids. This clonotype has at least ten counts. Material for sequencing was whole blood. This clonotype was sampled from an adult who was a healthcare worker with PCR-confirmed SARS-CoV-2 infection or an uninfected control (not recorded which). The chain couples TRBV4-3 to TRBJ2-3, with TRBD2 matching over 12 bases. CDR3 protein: CASSQGRITSGRSDTQYF. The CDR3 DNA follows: TGCGCCAGCAGCCAAGGACGGATCACTAGCGGGAGGTCAGATACGCAGTATTTT.